This TCR beta chain was sequenced in a study of shared clonotypes between healthy human individuals. Across the whole study: A couple of women and three men aged 18 to 49 served as donors. Three plates were used per donor for CD4 naive, three for CD4 memory, two for CD8 naive and one for CD8 memory.

Participating donors were healthy, HIV-negative adults free of recent acute infections or vaccinations. 200 to 250 ng DNA, tens of thousands of T cell genomes, went into each sorted-subset replicate PCR. Generated by immunoSEQ multiplex PCR, the TCRdb table keeps only in-frame clones and is missing some. Of approximately 1,000,000 clones in the sample, 70% to 85% were seen once. The CDR3 runs 15 residues. V lost 2 bases, J lost 5 bases, and 10 bases lay in between. Germline CDR1 reads MDHEN; CDR2 reads SYDVKM. The receptor was derived from a young man in good health. Some clones in this sample may be carry-over from other donors' samples. The rearrangement links TRBV28 to TRBJ1-6; D possibly corresponds to TRBD1 (5 bases). The material sequenced was memory CD4+ T cells from PBMCs. Documented subset: CD45RA-negative fraction. CDR3 region: CASSLGGPNNSPLHF. The CDR3 DNA sequence: TGTGCCAGCAGTTTAGGGGGTCCCAATAATTCACCCCTCCACTTT.